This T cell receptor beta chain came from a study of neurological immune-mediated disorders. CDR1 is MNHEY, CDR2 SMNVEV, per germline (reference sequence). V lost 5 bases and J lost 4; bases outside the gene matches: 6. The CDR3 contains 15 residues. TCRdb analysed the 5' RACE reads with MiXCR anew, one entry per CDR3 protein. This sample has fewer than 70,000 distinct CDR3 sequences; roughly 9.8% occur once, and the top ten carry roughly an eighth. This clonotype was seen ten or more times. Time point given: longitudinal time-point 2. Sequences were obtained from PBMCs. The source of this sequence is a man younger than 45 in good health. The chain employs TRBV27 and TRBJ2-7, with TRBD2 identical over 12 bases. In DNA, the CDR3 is TGTGCCAGCAGTCTTACTAGCGGGAGGTTTTACGAGCAGTACTTC. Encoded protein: CASSLTSGRFYEQYF.